The text below deals with one TCR beta chain. The antigen this receptor binds is unknown. No much larger clone is present one base from it, and per-base qualities are unavailable. This entry is derived from a study of shared clonotypes between healthy human individuals (dated by TCRdb to about 2020). Broadly, across the study: A few men and a couple of women, aged 18 to 49 years, made up the cohort. For each donor, CD4 naive and CD4 memory were each run on three plates, CD8 naive on two plates, and CD8 memory on one plate. The study deeply sequenced blood TCR repertoires of roughly five healthy adults to estimate repertoire size and the extent of clonotype sharing between individuals. Libraries were prepared and TCR repertoires were sequenced by different laboratories using diverse techniques, in order to increase sequencing depth and limit assay-specific biases. Per donor, leukapheresis produced somewhere between about 0.94 and 10 billion PBMCs.

The donors were healthy, HIV-negative adults with no recently reported acute infections or vaccinations. Every donor was a Caucasian adult residing in Nashville, Tennessee, USA. Magnetic negative selection was used to enrich CD4+ T cells, after which naive cells were positively selected on CD45RA and the negative fraction became the memory subset. Blood was obtained by leukapheresis, after which PBMCs were separated by Ficoll-Histopaque density gradient centrifugation and cryopreserved in liquid nitrogen vapor phase. Analytical flow cytometry was used to check the purity and quantity of every magnetically sorted T cell population. Genomic DNA was isolated from each sorted fraction and quantified by UV absorbance on a Nanodrop 2000c. What the work shows at the level of the full study, not this receptor alone: Sharing across four donors was observed for around 5% of naive CD4, less than 4% of naive CD8, 2.3% of memory CD4, and roughly 0.4% of memory CD8 clonotypes. Because the study included only a small number of donors, the genetic and exposure-history diversity represented was limited. Based on pairwise subsampling, the degree of clonotype sharing among donors was expected to be affected by sequencing depth. Only blood was sampled, and tissue TCR repertoires likely differ from those in blood. Even with the large sequencing depth, rarefaction of the sorted-subset datasets indicated that sequencing was incomplete. Clonotypes shared by all four sorted-subset donors showed higher generation probabilities than non-shared clonotypes. Larger estimated clonotype richness was generally found for naive subsets than for memory subsets.

Using the deep immunoSEQ assay, TCR CDR3 regions were amplified from genomic DNA by multiplex PCR. Genomic DNA extracted from each cell subset was distributed evenly over all wells of several immunoSEQ 96-well plates, and each plate served as one replicate. For sorted subsets, approximately 200 ng of genomic DNA, equivalent to 30,000 or so T cell genomes, went into each replicate PCR. Purified libraries were measured with a Qubit 3.0 fluorometer, size-checked on a Bioanalyzer 2100, and measured again with the KAPA Library Quantification kit. Each immunoSEQ 96-well plate was sequenced on its own single-read 150-cycle Illumina NextSeq 550 flow cell. On the authors' methods: Because only junctional sequences without quality scores were contained in the immunoSEQ output, filtering matching that applied to full-length reads could not be performed. Sequences were annotated with PyIR, a Python wrapper for IgBLAST v1.9, and V/J genes and CDR3 were assigned using IMGT germline references. Reads were filtered out if the reads had weak V/J assignments (E-value above 1e-6), no CDR3, stop codons, out-of-frame junctions, or ambiguous translated residues. V3J clonotypes were defined by identical inferred V gene, J gene, and CDR3 amino acid sequence. To compute the percentage overlap between repertoires, the number of shared unique clonotypes was divided by the size of the smaller repertoire. Repertoire richness was assessed with RTK rarefaction, the Chao1 estimator, and Recon v2.1 estimates of unobserved clonotypes. For all TCRbeta clonotypes obtained by the gDNA method from four donors, generation probabilities were computed with OLGA. TCRdb took this table from immuneACCESS and kept in-frame rearrangements with V and J called. Such tables lack part of the clones; where checked against another copy, unresolved V genes explain under half of the gap, and the rest is unexplained. D and trimming were read from the DNA, whereas the V and J calls and clone size are those reported in that table. Counted in this sample were approximately 2.3 million clones; 85% to 95% of them appeared once. The ten largest clonotypes hold around 0.4% of the sample.

The TCR originated in a man in his late teens or twenties in good health. Some clones in this sample may be carry-over from other donors' samples. Material: naive CD4+ T cells from PBMCs. According to the study, the label for this sample's cell subset or site signals: CD45RA+ positively selected.

The DNA sequence reads TGTGCCAGCAGCGTAGGATCCGGGACAGGATCAGATACGCAGTATTTT. It translates to CASSVGSGTGSDTQYF. The V and J genes are TRBV9 and TRBJ2-3; 8 middle bases align to TRBD1. The germline V and J ends show losses of 0 bases and 4 bases respectively, and no gene match explains 7 bases of the junction. Including the terminal cysteine and phenylalanine, the CDR3 comprises 16 residues. Only the CDR3 portion is preserved as DNA: 48 bases, with reading frame beginning at the first base. CDR1 SGDLS and CDR2 YYNGEE were looked up in the germline V gene. Here the CDR3 is joined to the reference TRBV9 and TRBJ2-3 genes, and the full variable domain is: DSGVTQTPKHLITATGQRVTLRCSPRSGDLSVYWYQQSLDQGLQFLIQYYNGEERAKGNILERFSAQQFPDLHSELNLSSLELGDSALYFCASSVGSGTGSDTQYFGPGTRLTVL.